The next 18 T cell receptor beta chains were all read from a single sample in a study of T cell responses to AZD1222 COVID-19 vaccine. The repertoire was sequenced with immunoSEQ multiplex PCR; TCRdb's copy has only in-frame clones and lacks some. Among some 130,000 clones listed, 92% were seen once. The specimen was peripheral blood, collected 28 days after the second AZD1222 dose. The receptors here all came from an adult who received the AZD1222 COVID-19 vaccine.

CDR3 region: CASSPQGEGDTEAFF. The CDR3 nucleotides are TGTGCCAGCTCACCCCAGGGGGAAGGTGACACTGAAGCTTTCTTT. The gene calls are TRBV18 and TRBJ1-1, with 7 bases fitting TRBD1. J lost 3 bases, V lost 3 bases, and 7 bases had no gene match. The CDR3 length is 15 residues. Germline lookup yields CDR1 KGHSH and CDR2 LQKENI.

This clone was seen once. This chain uses TRBV5-1 with TRBJ1-2; no reliable D call. CDR3 size: 14 residues. Trimming removed 7 bases from V and 5 bases from J, with 18 bases in between. CDR1 is SGHRS and CDR2 is YFSETQ in the germline V gene. CDR3 region: CASAPEVQIYGYTF. The CDR3 DNA follows: TGCGCCAGCGCCCCGGAAGTCCAGATATATGGCTACACCTTC.

The rearrangement links TRBV10-2 to TRBJ2-1; TRBD1 matches at 8 bases. V gave up 5 bases and J gave up 7 bases; unmatched junction bases: 7. Germline V CDR1 and CDR2: WSHSY, SAAADI. This CDR3 contains 14 residues. CDR3 loop: CASSSGQGWNEQFF. CDR3 sequence (DNA): TGCGCCAGCAGTTCCGGACAGGGCTGGAATGAGCAGTTCTTC.

The gene calls are TRBV9 and TRBJ2-6; a weak D match, TRBD2 (5 bases). Germline V gives CDR1 SGDLS, CDR2 YYNGEE. V was pared by 7 bases and J by 13 bases, with 18 bases between. The CDR3 runs 13 residues. As DNA, the CDR3 is TGTGCCAGCGCAGGTGGGCGGGTCGGGGTCCTGACTTTC. Translated, it gives CASAGGRVGVLTF. Supplemented by reference TRBV9 and TRBJ2-6, the full variable domain reads DSGVTQTPKHLITATGQRVTLRCSPRSGDLSVYWYQQSLDQGLQFLIQYYNGEERAKGNILERFSAQQFPDLHSELNLSSLELGDSALYFCASAGGRVGVLTFGAGSRLTVL.

CDR3 nucleotide sequence: TGTGCCTGGAGTGTACTCACAGGGGAGCAGTACTTC. Protein: CAWSVLTGEQYF. V gene TRBV30 combines with J gene TRBJ2-7; weak D call: TRBD1 (6 bases). The CDR3 consists of 12 residues. Germline CDR1 and CDR2: GTSNPN and SVGIG (reference sequence). Trimming shortened V by 0 bases and J by 7 bases, and 10 bases separated the two germline ends. The full variable domain, completed using reference TRBV30 and TRBJ2-7, is SQTIHQWPATLVQPVGSPLSLECTVEGTSNPNLYWYRQAAGRGLQLLFYSVGIGQISSEVPQNLSASRPQDRQFILSSKKLLLSDSGFYLCAWSVLTGEQYFGPGTRLTVT.

V and J are TRBV29-1 and TRBJ1-3, with D possibly TRBD1 on 5 matching bases. Deletions cut 3 bases from V and 4 bases from J, with 7 bases between. The CDR3 is made up of 12 amino acids. Germline V gene lookup returns CDR1 SQVTM and CDR2 ANQGSEA. CDR3 amino acids: CSVDSGGNTIYF. CDR3 sequence (DNA): TGCAGCGTTGATTCAGGGGGAAACACCATATATTTT.

The chain carries TRBV7-9 and TRBJ2-7; maybe TRBD2 (5 bases). Germline V CDR1 and CDR2: SEHNR, FQNEAQ (reference sequence). Trimming removed 5 bases from V and 1 base from J, with 12 bases in between. This CDR3 contains 14 residues. The CDR3 sequence is CASSPARDSYEQYF. The CDR3 DNA is TGTGCCAGCAGCCCCGCCCGGGATTCCTACGAGCAGTACTTC.

The V gene is TRBV24-1, the J gene TRBJ1-1, with D maybe TRBD1 (6 bases). This CDR3 contains 14 residues. Germline-derived CDR1 and CDR2 are KGHDR and SFDVKD. The V and J ends lost 4 bases and 6 bases respectively, with 14 bases between them. The CDR3 sequence is CATSEKGQIPEAFF. The DNA for the CDR3 is TGTGCCACCAGTGAGAAGGGACAAATTCCTGAAGCTTTCTTT.

The gene calls are TRBV5-4 and TRBJ1-2; D gene uncertain. Trimming stripped 4 bases from V and 3 bases from J, with 7 bases between. The CDR3 has 12 residues. Germline CDR1 is SGHNT and CDR2 is YYREEE (reference sequence). The CDR3 DNA follows: TGTGCCAGCAGCGTAGATTACTATGGCTACACCTTC. Its translation is CASSVDYYGYTF. Drawing the rest from reference TRBV5-4 and TRBJ1-2, the complete variable domain is ETGVTQSPTHLIKTRGQQVTLRCSSQSGHNTVSWYQQALGQGPQFIFQYYREEENGRGNFPPRFSGLQFPNYSSELNVNALELDDSALYLCASSVDYYGYTFGSGTRLTVV.

The chain has TRBV7-9 and TRBJ2-2, with D perhaps matching TRBD1 (6 bases). The CDR3 consists of 14 residues. Germline values: CDR1 SEHNR, CDR2 FQNEAQ (reference sequence). V was pared by 6 bases and J by 1 base, with 9 bases between. This CDR3 is CASRRTENTGELFF. The CDR3 DNA sequence: TGTGCCAGCAGACGGACAGAGAACACCGGGGAGCTGTTTTTT.

This clone showed up just once. The genes are TRBV18 and TRBJ2-7, with 12 bases matching TRBD1. CDR1 KGHSH and CDR2 LQKENI come from the germline V gene. Unmatched junction bases numbered 11, after V lost 4 bases and J lost 4 bases. The CDR3 covers 17 residues. CDR3 nucleotide sequence: TGTGCCAGCTCACAAATCCCCCCGGGACAGGGGGCATACGAGCAGTACTTC. Its protein product is CASSQIPPGQGAYEQYF.

The chain employs TRBV9 and TRBJ2-3, with 7 positions matching TRBD2. Germline values: CDR1 SGDLS, CDR2 YYNGEE. V trimming: 2 bases; J trimming: 4 bases; junction bases outside the gene matches: 10. The CDR3 is made up of 16 amino acids. The CDR3 DNA reads as TGTGCCAGCAGCGTTGGGCTTCGGGGAGGGCCAGATACGCAGTATTTT. This gives the protein CASSVGLRGGPDTQYF.

DNA of the CDR3: TGTGCCAGCAGCCTAGGGACAGCAACCTACGAGCAGTACTTC. This sequence encodes CASSLGTATYEQYF. The chain has TRBV3-1 (or the pseudogene TRBV3-2) and TRBJ2-7, with 7 bases matching TRBD1. The trim removed 4 bases at V and 2 bases at J, leaving 5 bases unmatched. CDR3 length equals 14 residues. Germline values: CDR1 LGHDT, CDR2 YNNKEL (reference sequence).

V usage is TRBV28 and J usage is TRBJ1-1; TRBD1 is a possible D gene (5 bases). The V gene lost 6 bases and the J gene lost 1 base, with 15 bases spanning the gap. CDR1 and CDR2 from the germline V gene are MDHEN and SYDVKM. The CDR3 is 15 amino acids. The CDR3 sequence: CASRRPGTSNTEAFF. CDR3 nucleotide sequence: TGTGCCAGCAGAAGACCCGGGACGTCGAACACTGAAGCTTTCTTT. Complete variable domain (other parts from reference TRBV28 and TRBJ1-1): DVKVTQSSRYLVKRTGEKVFLECVQDMDHENMFWYRQDPGLGLRLIYFSYDVKMKEKGDIPEGYSVSREKKERFSLILESASTNQTSMYLCASRRPGTSNTEAFFGQGTRLTVV.

V is TRBV3-1 (or the pseudogene TRBV3-2) and J is TRBJ1-3; possible D gene TRBD1, 5 bases. Germline CDR1 reads LGHDT; CDR2 reads YNNKEL (reference sequence). This CDR3 contains 18 residues. The V gene lost 3 bases and the J gene lost 3 bases, with 21 bases spanning the gap. The CDR3 sequence is CASSHYRDPPAGGNTIYF. Written as DNA, the CDR3 is TGTGCCAGCAGCCACTACCGGGACCCTCCCGCGGGTGGAAACACCATATATTTT.

This chain joins TRBV28 and TRBJ2-1; 8 nucleotides line up with TRBD2. The CDR3 covers 15 residues. V lost 6 bases to trimming and J lost 6 bases; unmatched junction nucleotides: 10. Per germline, CDR1 MDHEN and CDR2 SYDVKM. CDR3 amino acids: CASSLGAGDPNEQFF. In DNA, the CDR3 is TGTGCCAGCAGCCTGGGAGCGGGAGATCCCAATGAGCAGTTCTTC. The variable domain in full, with the rest retrieved from reference TRBV28 and TRBJ2-1, is DVKVTQSSRYLVKRTGEKVFLECVQDMDHENMFWYRQDPGLGLRLIYFSYDVKMKEKGDIPEGYSVSREKKERFSLILESASTNQTSMYLCASSLGAGDPNEQFFGPGTRLTVL.

This chain connects TRBV6-6 to TRBJ2-1, with D possibly matching TRBD2 (5 bases). V was pared by 4 bases and J by 4 bases, with 8 bases between. The germline V gene encodes CDR1 MNHNY and CDR2 SVGAGI (reference sequence). The CDR3 has 13 amino acids. The CDR3 is CASSLDSYNEQFF. CDR3 bases: TGTGCCAGCAGTTTGGACTCGTACAATGAGCAGTTCTTC.

V usage is TRBV11-3 and J usage is TRBJ2-6; 8 bases fit TRBD1. Trimming at V came to 5 bases and at J to 0 bases, leaving 6 bases not matched to a gene. This CDR3 region has 17 residues. Germline lookup yields CDR1 SGHNT and CDR2 YENEEA. The CDR3 DNA is TGTGCCAGCAGCGGGGACAGGTTCTCCTCTGGGGCCAACGTCCTGACTTTC. Protein: CASSGDRFSSGANVLTF.